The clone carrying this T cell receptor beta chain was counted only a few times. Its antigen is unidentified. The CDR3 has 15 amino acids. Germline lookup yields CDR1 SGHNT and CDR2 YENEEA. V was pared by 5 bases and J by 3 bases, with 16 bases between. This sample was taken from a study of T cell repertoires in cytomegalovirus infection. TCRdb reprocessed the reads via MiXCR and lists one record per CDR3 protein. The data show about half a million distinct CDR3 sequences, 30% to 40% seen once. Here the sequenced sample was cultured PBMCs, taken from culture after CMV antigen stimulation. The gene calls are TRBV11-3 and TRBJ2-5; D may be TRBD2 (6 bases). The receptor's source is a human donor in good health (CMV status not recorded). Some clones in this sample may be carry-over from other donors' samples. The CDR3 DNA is TGTGCCAGCAGCGACCGGCTGGAGGGAGAAGAGACCCAGTACTTC. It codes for CASSDRLEGEETQYF.